These 30 T cell receptor beta chains share one sample of origin, sequenced in a study of T cell responses to AZD1222 COVID-19 vaccine. Clones were read by immunoSEQ multiplex PCR, and TCRdb kept only the in-frame ones, dropping some. The repertoire includes over 95,000 clones, 90% to 95% of them detected once, and roughly 4.5% sits in the top ten. Sequencing was performed on peripheral blood, taken on day 0 of AZD1222 vaccination. The receptor set was obtained from an adult in good health.

In this sample, this clone turned up a few times. The V and J genes are TRBV28 and TRBJ1-1; no clear D. V was cut by 2 bases and J by 11 bases, with 12 bases left in between. Per the germline V gene, CDR1 is MDHEN and CDR2 is SYDVKM. The length of the CDR3 is 12 residues. CDR3 in DNA: TGTGCCAGCAGTTTACCCTTCCTAGAGGCTTTCTTT. Amino acids: CASSLPFLEAFF.

The rearrangement links TRBV7-9 to TRBJ1-4; D is unclear. Trimming stripped 6 bases from V and 0 bases from J, with 11 bases between. The CDR3 covers 15 residues. CDR1 is SEHNR, CDR2 FQNEAQ, per germline (reference sequence). CDR3 sequence reads: CASRADGATNEKLFF. As DNA, the CDR3 is TGTGCCAGCAGAGCCGACGGAGCAACTAATGAAAAACTGTTTTTT.

The chain carries TRBV28 and TRBJ1-2, with TRBD1 matching 7 bases. The CDR3 extends over 13 amino acids. The trim removed 6 bases at V and 5 bases at J, leaving 6 bases unmatched. Germline V CDR1 and CDR2: MDHEN, SYDVKM. The CDR3 sequence is CASSPGGQYGYTF. For the CDR3, the DNA is TGTGCCAGCAGCCCAGGGGGACAATATGGCTACACCTTC.

This chain links TRBV5-1 with TRBJ1-1; D might be TRBD1 (6 bases). Trimming stripped 3 bases from V and 4 bases from J, with 22 bases between. This CDR3 region has 17 residues. Germline V gene lookup returns CDR1 SGHRS and CDR2 YFSETQ. The CDR3 loop is CASSYPLQGTKSTEAFF. CDR3 DNA: TGCGCCAGCAGCTACCCTCTACAGGGTACAAAGTCCACTGAAGCTTTCTTT.

The chain uses TRBV19 and TRBJ2-2; TRBD1 aligns across 9 bases. Trimming took 9 bases from V and 3 from J; bases not matched to a gene: 8. The germline V gene encodes CDR1 LNHDA and CDR2 SQIVND (reference sequence). The CDR3 consists of 15 residues. The CDR3 loop reads CASQTGGLDTGELFF. CDR3 DNA sequence: TGTGCCAGCCAAACAGGGGGCCTCGACACCGGGGAGCTGTTTTTT.

The J gene is TRBJ1-2, the V gene TRBV6-5, with D unresolved. The V and J ends lost 0 bases and 8 bases respectively, with 16 bases between them. The CDR3 is 15 residues long. CDR1 and CDR2 from the germline V gene are MNHEY and SVGAGI. The CDR3 nucleotides are TGTGCCAGCAGTTACTCGGACTCGAACACCGGAGGCTACACCTTC. Translation gives CASSYSDSNTGGYTF.

The chain couples TRBV5-1 to TRBJ2-7; unclear D gene. Germline-derived CDR1 and CDR2 are SGHRS and YFSETQ. This CDR3 spans 14 amino acids. Between the trimmed V and J ends, which lost 5 bases and 3 bases, there was a span of 15 bases. For the CDR3, the DNA is TGCGCCAGCAGTAACCCCCGGGCCGACTACGAGCAGTACTTC. Its protein product is CASSNPRADYEQYF.

This clone was seen more than once but under ten times. V usage is TRBV5-1 and J usage is TRBJ2-2; D is uncertain. The CDR3 consists of 12 residues. CDR1 is SGHRS and CDR2 is YFSETQ in the germline V gene. V gave up 1 base and J gave up 2 bases, with 0 bases separating them. The CDR3 region has the DNA TGCGCCAGCAGCTTGAACACCGGGGAGCTGTTTTTT. It yields the protein CASSLNTGELFF. The full variable domain, rest sourced from reference TRBV5-1 and TRBJ2-2, is KAGVTQTPRYLIKTRGQQVTLSCSPISGHRSVSWYQQTPGQGLQFLFEYFSETQRNKGNFPGRFSGRQFSNSRSEMNVSTLELGDSALYLCASSLNTGELFFGEGSRLTVL.

This chain connects TRBV12-3 or TRBV12-4 to TRBJ1-2; D uncertain. The CDR3 is made up of 12 amino acids. Between the trimmed V and J ends, which lost 6 bases and 4 bases, there was a span of 9 bases. The CDR3 DNA sequence: TGTGCCAGCAGCCCCCGAGGCTATGGCTACACCTTC. It is translated as CASSPRGYGYTF.

The chain recombines TRBV5-4 with TRBJ2-2, with D possibly TRBD2 on 6 matching bases. The CDR3 length is 15 residues. CDR1 is SGHNT, CDR2 YYREEE, per germline (reference sequence). V was trimmed by 5 bases and J by 6 bases, leaving 17 bases between them. CDR3 bases: TGTGCCAGCAGGATGGGGGGAAGGGTAGCCGGGGAGCTGTTTTTT. Protein sequence: CASRMGGRVAGELFF.

The V and J genes are TRBV7-2 and TRBJ2-7, with D unresolved. Germline V gene lookup returns CDR1 SGHTA and CDR2 FQGNSA. The CDR3 has 17 amino acids. Trimming pared 3 bases from V and 2 bases from J, leaving 20 bases between. Here the CDR3 reads CASSLALRPALPYEQYF. In DNA form, the CDR3 reads TGTGCCAGCAGCTTGGCCTTGAGGCCAGCCCTTCCCTACGAGCAGTACTTC. The variable domain in full, with the rest retrieved from reference TRBV7-2 and TRBJ2-7, is GAGVSQSPSNKVTEKGKDVELRCDPISGHTALYWYRQSLGQGLEFLIYFQGNSAPDKSGLPSDRFSAERTGGSVSTLTIQRTQQEDSAVYLCASSLALRPALPYEQYFGPGTRLTVT.

The chain couples TRBV3-1 (or the pseudogene TRBV3-2) to TRBJ2-3; 8 nucleotides agree with TRBD2. This CDR3 is 16 amino acids long. Germline loops: CDR1 LGHDT, CDR2 YNNKEL (reference sequence). Unmatched junction bases numbered 8, after V lost 1 base and J lost 5 bases. CDR3 nucleotide sequence: TGTGCCAGCAGCCAAGGAAGGACAGCGGGGGTAGATACGCAGTATTTT. It codes for CASSQGRTAGVDTQYF.

This chain links TRBV7-9 with TRBJ1-1, with D perhaps matching TRBD1 (5 bases). Trimming took off 2 bases at V and 5 bases at J, with 12 bases between the two ends. Germline CDR1 is SEHNR and CDR2 is FQNEAQ (reference sequence). This CDR3 region has 14 residues. The CDR3 protein is CASSLRQGGTEAFF. The DNA for the CDR3 is TGTGCCAGCAGCTTAAGGCAGGGAGGGACTGAAGCTTTCTTT.

V usage is TRBV7-3 and J usage is TRBJ1-1; possible D gene TRBD1, 6 bases. Germline values: CDR1 SGHTA, CDR2 FQGTGA. There are 14 residues in the CDR3. The V end lost 5 bases, the J end lost 4 bases, and 14 bases lay between the germline ends. The CDR3 nucleotides read TGTGCCAGCAGCATACCAGGGGCGGGCACTGAAGCTTTCTTT. Translation: CASSIPGAGTEAFF.

The rearrangement uses TRBV5-4 and TRBJ2-3; possibly TRBD2 for D (6 bases). Trimming pared 1 base from V and 0 bases from J, leaving 12 bases between. Germline V gene data show CDR1 as SGHNT and CDR2 as YYREEE (reference sequence). The CDR3 covers 16 residues. Here the CDR3 DNA reads TGTGCCAGCAGCTTGTATTCAGGGACTAGCACAGATACGCAGTATTTT. As protein: CASSLYSGTSTDTQYF.

V gene TRBV9 combines with J gene TRBJ2-3, with 8 bases matching TRBD2. The V segment lost 0 bases and the J segment 2 bases; nucleotides outside the gene matches: 8. Germline CDR1 and CDR2: SGDLS and YYNGEE. This CDR3 is built from 17 residues. This CDR3 is CASSVGPSGGTTDTQYF. The CDR3 DNA reads TGTGCCAGCAGCGTAGGTCCCAGCGGGGGAACCACAGATACGCAGTATTTT.

This clone was seen once. CDR3 amino acids: CASKWTGQVFSPLHF. In DNA, the CDR3 is TGTGCCAGCAAATGGACAGGGCAGGTTTTTTCACCCCTCCACTTT. The gene calls are TRBV5-4 and TRBJ1-6; TRBD1 matches at 8 bases. There are 15 residues in the CDR3. Losses at the gene ends were 6 bases for V and 9 bases for J; bases not matched to a gene: 11. Per the germline V gene, CDR1 is SGHNT and CDR2 is YYREEE (reference sequence).

The V call is TRBV6-5, the J call TRBJ1-1, with D perhaps matching TRBD1 (6 bases). This CDR3 has 14 residues. Trimming cost V 4 bases and J 3 bases, with 12 bases left between them. CDR1 is MNHEY, CDR2 SVGAGI, per germline. Here the CDR3 DNA reads TGTGCCAGCAGTTTGACAGGAGGGGACACTGAAGCTTTCTTT. Protein product: CASSLTGGDTEAFF.

The chain uses TRBV5-6 and TRBJ2-7; D may be TRBD1 or TRBD2 (5 bases each). The CDR3 spans 15 residues. The V end was cut by 2 bases, the J end by 4 bases, with 16 bases between. Germline assignment: CDR1 SGHDT and CDR2 YYEEEE. The CDR3 DNA follows: TGTGCCAGCAGCTTACTTAGAGGGACGGATTACGAGCAGTACTTC. Protein sequence: CASSLLRGTDYEQYF.

The genes are TRBV19 and TRBJ2-3; unclear D gene. Deletions cut 2 bases from V and 1 base from J, with 13 bases between. This CDR3 is built from 16 residues. Germline loops: CDR1 LNHDA, CDR2 SQIVND (reference sequence). Written as DNA, the CDR3 is TGTGCCAGTAGTATATATTGGCAAGAAGGCACAGATACGCAGTATTTT. Its translation is CASSIYWQEGTDTQYF.

This clone was picked up a small number of times. The CDR3 spells CSASGQGLNSPLHF. The CDR3 bases are TGCAGTGCTAGTGGACAGGGCCTTAATTCACCCCTCCACTTT. This rearrangement joins TRBV20-1 to TRBJ1-6; TRBD1 agrees at 8 bases. J lost 6 bases, V lost 3 bases, and 4 bases had no gene match. CDR1 is DFQATT, CDR2 SNEGSKA, per germline (reference sequence). The CDR3 is made up of 14 amino acids.

The chain employs TRBV3-1 (or the pseudogene TRBV3-2) and TRBJ2-7; 9 nucleotides line up with TRBD1. The junction had 6 bases not matched to a gene; V was cut back by 2 bases and J by 1 base. Germline loops: CDR1 LGHDT, CDR2 YNNKEL (reference sequence). The CDR3 sequence is 16 residues long. The DNA of the CDR3 is TGTGCCAGCAGCCAATGGACAGGGGTAGGGTCCTACGAGCAGTACTTC. This encodes CASSQWTGVGSYEQYF.

V usage is TRBV2 and J usage is TRBJ2-7, with D possibly matching TRBD2 (5 bases). The CDR3 consists of 13 residues. V was clipped by 7 bases and J by 0 bases, with 10 bases between them. Germline CDR1 SNHLY, CDR2 FYNNEI. The DNA for the CDR3 is TGTGCCAGCAAAGCGGCAGCCTCCTACGAGCAGTACTTC. Encoded protein: CASKAAASYEQYF. Drawing the rest from reference TRBV2 and TRBJ2-7, the complete variable domain is EPEVTQTPSHQVTQMGQEVILRCVPISNHLYFYWYRQILGQKVEFLVSFYNNEISEKSEIFDDQFSVERPDGSNFTLKIRSTKLEDSAMYFCASKAAASYEQYFGPGTRLTVT.

This clone occurred a few times. The chain combines TRBV9 with TRBJ1-2, with 7 bases identical to TRBD1. V lost 0 bases, J lost 9 bases, and 14 bases stayed unmatched. The CDR3 loop spans 16 amino acids. From germline, CDR1 is SGDLS and CDR2 YYNGEE. The chain's CDR3 is CASSVAGRGPQVSYTF. CDR3 coding DNA: TGTGCCAGCAGCGTAGCTGGGAGGGGGCCCCAAGTCAGCTACACCTTC.

The chain joins TRBV28 to TRBJ1-6; TRBD1 might be the D (5 bases). The CDR3 consists of 17 residues. The germline V gene encodes CDR1 MDHEN and CDR2 SYDVKM. The germline V and J ends were trimmed by 5 bases and 0 bases, with 14 bases remaining between them. The CDR3 loop is CASSLAGGSSYNSPLHF. CDR3 bases: TGTGCCAGCAGTCTCGCTGGGGGGAGCTCCTATAATTCACCCCTCCACTTT.

This chain uses TRBV18 with TRBJ2-3, with 7 bases that match TRBD2. Germline trimming cut 5 bases from V and 2 bases from J; bases unmatched to any gene: 7. The CDR3 has 15 residues. Germline-derived CDR1 and CDR2 are KGHSH and LQKENI. The CDR3: CASSSLAGSTDTQYF. In DNA, the CDR3 is TGTGCCAGCTCATCGTTAGCGGGCTCCACAGATACGCAGTATTTT.

This chain uses TRBV3-1 (or the pseudogene TRBV3-2) with TRBJ2-2; 11 positions agree with TRBD1. This CDR3 is 15 amino acids long. Per the germline V gene, CDR1 is LGHDT and CDR2 is YNNKEL (reference sequence). J gave up 4 bases and V 3 bases, and 1 base lay outside the gene matches. In DNA, the CDR3 is TGTGCCAGCAGCCAGGACAGGGGGCGCACCGGGGAGCTGTTTTTT. Amino acids: CASSQDRGRTGELFF.

CDR3 region: CASSYLGAGVNTEAFF. In nucleotides, the CDR3 is TGTGCCAGCAGTTACTTAGGGGCCGGGGTGAACACTGAAGCTTTCTTT. J is TRBJ1-1 and V is TRBV6-5; the D gene is possibly TRBD1 (5 bases). Germline CDR1 MNHEY, CDR2 SVGAGI. This CDR3 is 16 amino acids long. Trimming took off 1 base at V and 0 bases at J, with 12 bases between the two ends.

CDR3 protein: CASSYSRDSGTEAFF. For the CDR3, the DNA is TGTGCCAGCAGTTACTCGAGGGACAGCGGCACTGAAGCTTTCTTT. The chain is built from TRBV6-5 and TRBJ1-1, with 7 nucleotides matching TRBD1. This CDR3 is built from 15 residues. CDR1 and CDR2 (germline): MNHEY, SVGAGI. V dropped 0 bases and J dropped 4; count of bases not matched to a gene: 5.

The rearrangement joins TRBV30 to TRBJ1-6; 8 positions match TRBD1. Germline loops: CDR1 GTSNPN, CDR2 SVGIG (reference sequence). The V gene end was trimmed by 0 bases and the J gene end by 7 bases; junction bases not matched to a gene: 8. This CDR3 region has 16 residues. CDR3 amino acids: CAWSVAGGAANSPLHF. The CDR3 nucleotides are TGTGCCTGGAGTGTGGCAGGGGGCGCAGCAAATTCACCCCTCCACTTT.